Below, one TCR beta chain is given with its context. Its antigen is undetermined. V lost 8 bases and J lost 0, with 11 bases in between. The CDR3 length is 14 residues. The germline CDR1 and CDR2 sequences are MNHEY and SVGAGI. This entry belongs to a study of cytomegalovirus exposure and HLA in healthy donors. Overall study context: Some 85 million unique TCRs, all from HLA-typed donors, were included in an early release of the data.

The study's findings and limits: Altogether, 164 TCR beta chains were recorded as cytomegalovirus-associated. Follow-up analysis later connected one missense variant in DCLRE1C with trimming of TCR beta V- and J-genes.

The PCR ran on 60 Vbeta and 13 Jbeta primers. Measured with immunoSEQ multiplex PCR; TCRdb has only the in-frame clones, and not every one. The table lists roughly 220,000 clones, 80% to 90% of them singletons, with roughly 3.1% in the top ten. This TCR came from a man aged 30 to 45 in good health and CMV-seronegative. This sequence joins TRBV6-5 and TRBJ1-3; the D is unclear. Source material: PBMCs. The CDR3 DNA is TGTGCCAGCGGGATGAGGGCCTCTGGAAACACCATATATTTT. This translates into CASGMRASGNTIYF.